This TCR beta chain was captured in a study of CD8+ T cells in alopecia areata (dated by TCRdb to between 2017 and 2018). About the investigation overall: Treated patients were enrolled in an open-label pilot trial of oral tofacitinib, 5 to 10 mg twice daily, for moderate-to-severe alopecia areata. Scalp clonality was compared across normal scalp (n=4), patchy alopecia areata scalp (n=8), and alopecia totalis/universalis scalp (n=8). Amplification of TCRbeta CDR3 regions was done by immunoSEQ multiplex PCR using 35 Vbeta forward primers and 13 Jbeta reverse primers. In treated patients, disease severity was measured using the SALT score, which gives the percentage of scalp surface area affected. On the human side, TCRbeta sequencing was run on scalp tissue and on sorted CD4+ and CD8+ peripheral blood T cells from healthy controls and from alopecia areata patients with either patchy or totalis/universalis disease. RNA was extracted with the PAXgene miRNA kit for fixed scalp, the miRNeasy kit for PBMCs, and the RNeasy kit for mouse skin. Biopsies were taken from tofacitinib-treated patients at baseline and again at 4 and 24 weeks into treatment, and several of those patients also had a later scalp biopsy. Tofacitinib was administered for 6 to 18 months, and 6 months of follow-up off drug were then conducted to assess delayed response and recurrence. In both human patients and the C3H/HeJ mouse model, the study applied high-throughput TCRbeta sequencing to look at T cell clonal expansion in alopecia areata. The paper as a whole reports these results and caveats: Compared with normal scalp, lesional scalp, particularly in alopecia totalis/universalis, had higher clonality and more expanded CD8+ clones, which suggests antigenic drive. Unlike mouse skin, which is dominated by gammadelta T cells, normal human skin has resident alphabeta T cells that are also sequenced, and this complicates analysis of the scalp TCR repertoire. Because the treated cohort was small and included a single nonresponder, larger studies are needed to assess links between baseline CD8+ expansion and response. Many expanded lesional clones persisted in scalp and blood during tofacitinib treatment, which may partly explain relapse after stopping treatment. Scalp clonality and the number of expanded CD8+ clones among the top 100 scalp clones were significantly decreased by tofacitinib. Shared TCR sequences between patients were less evident than in mice, which may be partly attributable to HLA diversity in the patient population.

With regard to this clone: No antigen is known for it. No base quality values were provided; no much bigger clone lies one nucleotide off.

Cut back by 6 bases and 10 bases, the V and J ends lie 16 bases apart. The CDR3, cysteine through phenylalanine, is 14 amino acids long. Only the CDR3 portion is preserved as DNA: 42 bases, with reading frame beginning at the first base. The germline V gene encodes CDR1 SGHTA and CDR2 FQGNSA. The time point tag for this specimen amounts to: about 5 months on oral tofacitinib. The sample's treatment or condition label, decoded: oral pan-JAK inhibitor, 5-10 mg twice daily. Lesional scalp punch biopsies and peripheral blood were obtained from alopecia areata patients. After PBMCs were isolated by density centrifugation and stained for CD3, CD4 and CD8, a FACSAria was used to sort CD4+ and CD8+ T cells. The library was produced with the immunoSEQ multiplex PCR assay. RNA was extracted from all samples and reverse transcribed into cDNA as template for TCR sequencing. SuperScript III was used for first-strand cDNA synthesis, primed with a 2:1 mix of oligo-dT and random hexamers. A synthetic immune receptor repertoire was used to assess amplification bias, and residual bias was removed computationally. The paper's processing steps were these. After raw reads were preprocessed to remove errors, the CDR3 was defined following IMGT conventions as running from the conserved cysteine to phenylalanine. Clonality was computed as 1 minus the Shannon entropy, with the entropy normalized by log2 of the number of productive unique TCRs. CD4 or CD8 identity of scalp clones was inferred by cross-referencing scalp TCRbeta sequences with sorted blood CD4 and CD8 repertoires. This is the immuneACCESS table as TCRdb keeps it, with only in-frame sequences that have V and J called. A part of the clones is gone; compared with another copy, unresolved V genes explain less than half, and the rest is unexplained. V and J calls and clone size are those listed in that table; D and trimming were worked out from the DNA. In this sample the table shows 150,000 to 200,000 clones, around three fifths of which occur a single time. In total, the top ten clones hold approximately 1% of the sample.

Rearrangement joined TRBV7-2 to TRBJ1-6; matching of 5 bases hints at TRBD1 as the D gene. Sequenced here: CD4+ T cells sorted from blood, sampled at week 24, from a patient treated with tofacitinib. The sequence derives from a human donor with alopecia areata. For the CDR3, the sequence is CASRPSGGNSPLHF. The base sequence is TGTGCCAGCAGACCTTCGGGGGGTAACTCACCCCTCCACTTT.